The 22 T cell receptor beta chains below come from one sample, sequenced in a study of cytomegalovirus exposure and HLA in healthy donors. Amplification used 60 Vbeta primers and 13 Jbeta primers. Only in-frame clones appear in the TCRdb table, and some are missing; sequencing was by immunoSEQ multiplex PCR. Among 170,000 or so clones listed, about 81% were seen once. Material for sequencing was PBMCs. The receptors come from a woman aged 25 to 45 in good health and CMV-seronegative.

CDR3 region: CASSGGGAVTDTQYF. For the CDR3, the DNA is TGTGCCAGCAGCGGCGGGGGGGCGGTCACAGATACGCAGTATTTT. This chain uses TRBV11-3 with TRBJ2-3; the match to TRBD2 covers 9 bases. The germline V gene has CDR1 SGHNT and CDR2 YENEEA. V gave up 5 bases and J gave up 2 bases; unmatched junction bases: 5. This CDR3 has 15 amino acids.

V is TRBV6-6 and J is TRBJ2-7, with 7 bases fitting TRBD1. The CDR3 contains 12 residues. From germline, CDR1 is MNHNY and CDR2 SVGAGI (reference sequence). Trimming cost V 6 bases and J 3 bases; bases outside gene matches: 2. Here the CDR3 DNA reads TGTGCCAGCAGCCGACAGGGCTACGAGCAGTACTTC. Its translation: CASSRQGYEQYF.

The chain employs TRBV7-9 and TRBJ2-5, with 7 bases fitting TRBD1. The CDR3 totals 15 residues. Germline V lookup: CDR1 SEHNR, CDR2 FQNEAQ (reference sequence). V trimming: 1 base; J trimming: 4 bases; junction bases outside the gene matches: 6. The CDR3 is CASSLGDREGETQYF. The CDR3 DNA follows: TGTGCCAGCAGCTTAGGCGACAGGGAAGGAGAGACCCAGTACTTC. The full variable domain, completed using reference TRBV7-9 and TRBJ2-5, is DTGVSQNPRHKITKRGQNVTFRCDPISEHNRLYWYRQTLGQGPEFLTYFQNEAQLEKSRLLSDRFSAERPKGSFSTLEIQRTEQGDSAMYLCASSLGDREGETQYFGPGTRLLVL.

This sequence joins TRBV29-1 and TRBJ1-4; possibly TRBD1 for D (5 bases). The ends were cut back, 1 base at V and 5 bases at J, with 11 bases in the middle. Germline CDR1 is SQVTM and CDR2 is ANQGSEA. This CDR3 comprises 14 residues. The CDR3 DNA reads TGCAGCGTTGAAGTCAGGGAACTCAATGAAAAACTGTTTTTT. It encodes CSVEVRELNEKLFF.

This clone was recorded only once. The chain uses TRBV7-3 and TRBJ2-5; 9 nucleotides align to TRBD1. The length of the CDR3 is 14 residues. Germline CDR1 SGHTA, CDR2 FQGTGA. Trimming at V came to 5 bases and at J to 5 bases, leaving 6 bases not matched to a gene. As DNA, the CDR3 is TGTGCCAGCAGCCCACAGGGGGCGGGGGAGACCCAGTACTTC. This sequence encodes CASSPQGAGETQYF. Variable domain in full (rest from reference TRBV7-3 and TRBJ2-5): GAGVSQTPSNKVTEKGKYVELRCDPISGHTALYWYRQSLGQGPEFLIYFQGTGAADDSGLPNDRFFAVRPEGSVSTLKIQRTERGDSAVYLCASSPQGAGETQYFGPGTRLLVL.

The table lists this clone with a count of one. At one end, the junction sequence differs from germline, possibly due to a read error. This chain uses TRBV7-9 with TRBJ2-1, with TRBD2 as a possible D gene (6 bases). Germline lookup yields CDR1 SEHNR and CDR2 FQNEAQ (reference sequence). There are 15 residues in the CDR3. CDR3 sequence (DNA): TGTTCCAGCAGCTTAGCCTCCGGGAGCTACAATGAGCAGTTCTTC. This sequence encodes CSSSLASGSYNEQFF.

This clone was counted once. This sequence joins TRBV7-2 and TRBJ2-7, with TRBD2 matching 12 bases. The V and J ends lost 3 bases and 6 bases, in that order; junction bases with no gene match: 15. The CDR3 extends over 18 amino acids. CDR1 and CDR2 from the germline V gene are SGHTA and FQGNSA. The CDR3 DNA follows: TGTGCCAGCAGCTTTCTAGCGGGAGGGCCAGGGTCGATTACCGAGCAGTACTTC. This codes for CASSFLAGGPGSITEQYF. Full variable domain (missing parts from reference TRBV7-2 and TRBJ2-7): GAGVSQSPSNKVTEKGKDVELRCDPISGHTALYWYRQSLGQGLEFLIYFQGNSAPDKSGLPSDRFSAERTGGSVSTLTIQRTQQEDSAVYLCASSFLAGGPGSITEQYFGPGTRLTVT.

This chain uses TRBV5-1 with TRBJ2-2; 10 nucleotides align to TRBD2. CDR1 and CDR2 from the germline V gene are SGHRS and YFSETQ. The CDR3 totals 16 residues. The trim removed 2 bases at V and 0 bases at J, leaving 1 base unmatched. The CDR3 DNA sequence: TGCGCCAGCAGCTTTACTAGCGGGACGAACACCGGGGAGCTGTTTTTT. Translation: CASSFTSGTNTGELFF.

The V and J genes are TRBV30 and TRBJ2-7; perhaps TRBD1 as D (5 bases). The germline V and J ends were trimmed by 4 bases and 2 bases, with 9 bases remaining between them. The germline V gene encodes CDR1 GTSNPN and CDR2 SVGIG (reference sequence). The CDR3 length is 12 residues. CDR3 nucleotides: TGTGCCTGGACTAAAGGGGCCTACGAGCAGTACTTC. This translates into CAWTKGAYEQYF.

The genes are TRBV27 and TRBJ2-3; unclear D gene. V lost 1 base and J 3 bases, leaving 8 bases between the germline ends. CDR3 length: 14 amino acids. Germline V gene sequence: CDR1 MNHEY, CDR2 SMNVEV (reference sequence). The CDR3 sequence is CASSLWPTTDTQYF. CDR3 DNA: TGTGCCAGCAGTTTATGGCCCACAACAGATACGCAGTATTTT.

The rearrangement joins TRBV6-6 to TRBJ2-7; TRBD1 matches at 9 bases. There are 15 residues in the CDR3. The germline gives CDR1 MNHNY, CDR2 SVGAGI (reference sequence). Trimming removed 5 bases from V and 2 bases from J; junction bases left unmatched: 7. As DNA, the CDR3 is TGTGCCAGCAGTACCGGGACAGGGATTCCCTACGAGCAGTACTTC. It yields the protein CASSTGTGIPYEQYF.

This sequence joins TRBV27 and TRBJ1-6, with TRBD1 matching over 7 bases. The CDR3 totals 15 residues. The germline CDR1 and CDR2 sequences are MNHEY and SMNVEV (reference sequence). V lost 5 bases and J lost 4; bases outside the gene matches: 5. CDR3 amino acids: CASSQTGVYNSPLHF. DNA for the CDR3: TGTGCCAGCAGTCAAACAGGGGTATATAATTCACCCCTCCACTTT.

This chain connects TRBV7-2 to TRBJ2-1; TRBD1 might be the D (5 bases). The CDR3 length is 13 residues. Germline-derived CDR1 and CDR2 are SGHTA and FQGNSA. The ends were cut back, 5 bases at V and 9 bases at J, with 14 bases in the middle. The CDR3 DNA sequence: TGTGCCAGCAGCCTGCAGGGTGAAGGTGAGCAGTTCTTC. Amino acids: CASSLQGEGEQFF.

Points on this clone: This CDR3 is also generated by other DNA sequences in the sample. The rearrangement joins TRBV5-1 to TRBJ2-7, with TRBD1 identical over 10 bases. J lost 4 bases, V lost 0 bases, and 4 bases had no gene match. Looked up from germline, CDR1 is SGHRS and CDR2 is YFSETQ. The length of the CDR3 is 15 residues. The CDR3 region is CASSLGGTGVYEQYF. Here the CDR3 DNA reads TGCGCCAGCAGCTTGGGTGGGACAGGGGTTTACGAGCAGTACTTC.

The chain employs TRBV28 and TRBJ2-2, with D maybe TRBD1 (6 bases). The CDR3 spans 16 residues. The V and J ends lost 7 bases and 7 bases respectively, with 22 bases between them. Germline CDR1 MDHEN, CDR2 SYDVKM. The CDR3 sequence: CASISGRGFSFGELFF. CDR3 nucleotide sequence: TGTGCCAGCATATCGGGCAGGGGCTTTTCATTCGGGGAGCTGTTTTTT.

The genes are TRBV5-1 and TRBJ2-7; D unclear. Germline V lookup: CDR1 SGHRS, CDR2 YFSETQ. V was cut by 4 bases and J by 2 bases, with 19 bases left in between. This CDR3 contains 16 residues. This CDR3 reads CASSKSVLAFTYEQYF. The CDR3 nucleotides are TGCGCCAGCAGCAAGTCAGTTCTGGCCTTCACCTACGAGCAGTACTTC.

Written as DNA, the CDR3 is TGCGCCAGCAGCCAAGAGAGGGTGAGACTAGCAAGGTCCTACAATGAGCAGTTCTTC. Encoded protein: CASSQERVRLARSYNEQFF. The chain joins TRBV4-3 to TRBJ2-1, with 7 bases that match TRBD2. Per germline, CDR1 LGHNA and CDR2 YSLEER. J gave up 1 base and V 0 bases, and 12 bases lay outside the gene matches. The CDR3 length is 19 residues.

The chain recombines TRBV28 with TRBJ2-1; D is undetermined. The CDR3 consists of 10 residues. Germline V gene lookup returns CDR1 MDHEN and CDR2 SYDVKM. Deletions cut 8 bases from V and 6 bases from J, with 5 bases between. This CDR3 is CASGPNEQFF. The CDR3 nucleotides are TGTGCCAGCGGGCCCAATGAGCAGTTCTTC.

This chain joins TRBV29-1 and TRBJ2-1; tentatively, D is TRBD2 (6 bases). CDR1 is SQVTM, CDR2 ANQGSEA, per germline. V lost 8 bases and J lost 6, with 20 bases in between. The CDR3 has 14 amino acids. The chain's CDR3 is CSTREAGLGNEQFF. The CDR3 region has the DNA TGCAGCACAAGGGAAGCGGGTCTGGGCAATGAGCAGTTCTTC.

The chain uses TRBV2 and TRBJ2-7, with D tentatively TRBD1 (5 bases). V lost 4 bases to trimming and J lost 5 bases, with 18 bases between them. This CDR3 is built from 15 residues. CDR1 and CDR2 from the germline V gene are SNHLY and FYNNEI. The CDR3 sequence: CASSATWTQRDEQYF. CDR3 bases: TGTGCCAGCAGTGCAACTTGGACACAAAGGGACGAGCAGTACTTC.

The table lists this clone with a few counts. The chain links TRBV28 to TRBJ2-4; D may be TRBD1 (6 bases). The CDR3 contains 16 residues. Per germline, CDR1 MDHEN and CDR2 SYDVKM. Deletions cut 6 bases from V and 0 bases from J, with 15 bases between. The CDR3 sequence is CASSGYRDLAKNIQYF. DNA of the CDR3: TGTGCCAGCAGCGGATACAGGGATCTAGCCAAAAACATTCAGTACTTC.

The rearrangement links TRBV13 to TRBJ2-1; 8 bases fit TRBD2. Germline V lookup: CDR1 PRHDT, CDR2 FYEKMQ (reference sequence). V gave up 6 bases and J gave up 3 bases; unmatched junction bases: 13. The length of the CDR3 is 17 residues. This chain's CDR3 is CASRGTPAGAVYNEQFF. The CDR3, as DNA: TGTGCCAGCAGGGGAACTCCAGCGGGAGCGGTCTACAATGAGCAGTTCTTC.